The 25 T cell receptor beta chains below all came from one sample that was sequenced in a study of T cells in Graves' hyperthyroidism and ophthalmopathy. Amplified TCR beta CDR3 regions derived from RNA transcripts. First-round RT-PCR targeting the TCR CDR3 was performed with the HTBI primer set. One entry per CDR3 protein, called by TCRdb with MiXCR from the multiplex PCR reads. The table includes under 700,000 distinct CDR3 sequences, 16% detected once. Sample: blood. The source of these receptors is a woman younger than 35 with Graves' hyperthyroidism.

This rearrangement joins TRBV19 to TRBJ2-1; 11 bases match TRBD1. V dropped 3 bases and J dropped 5; count of bases not matched to a gene: 9. The CDR3 length is 17 residues. In germline, CDR1 is LNHDA, CDR2 SQIVND (reference sequence). The CDR3 is CASSMRDRGVVDNEQFF. CDR3 bases: TGTGCCAGTAGTATGAGGGACAGGGGGGTTGTTGACAATGAGCAGTTCTTC. Complete variable domain (other parts from reference TRBV19 and TRBJ2-1): DGGITQSPKYLFRKEGQNVTLSCEQNLNHDAMYWYRQDPGQGLRLIYYSQIVNDFQKGDIAEGYSVSREKKESFPLTVTSAQKNPTAFYLCASSMRDRGVVDNEQFFGPGTRLTVL.

The chain has TRBV7-2 and TRBJ2-7; 10 positions agree with TRBD2. The V gene end was trimmed by 1 base and the J gene end by 5 bases; junction bases not matched to a gene: 8. Germline CDR1 and CDR2: SGHTA and FQGNSA. CDR3 size: 16 residues. This CDR3 is CASSLGLAGVVHEQYF. CDR3 coding DNA: TGTGCCAGCAGCTTAGGTCTAGCGGGAGTGGTCCACGAGCAGTACTTC.

This clonotype was seen only a few times. The V call is TRBV6-1, the J call TRBJ2-1; 9 bases are shared with TRBD2. V was pared by 6 bases and J by 9 bases, with 12 bases of the junction left unmatched. The CDR3 is 15 amino acids. Germline-derived CDR1 and CDR2 are MNHNS and SASEGT. The CDR3 loop is CASSPALAGVGEQFF. The CDR3 DNA is TGTGCCAGCAGCCCCGCGTTAGCGGGAGTAGGTGAGCAGTTCTTC.

This clonotype was seen a few times. The chain recombines TRBV5-5 with TRBJ2-7; 8 nucleotides align to TRBD1. V gave up 0 bases and J gave up 2 bases; unmatched junction bases: 4. The CDR3 runs to 15 residues. Germline V gives CDR1 SGHKS, CDR2 YYEKEE (reference sequence). CDR3 nucleotides: TGTGCCAGCAGCTTGGGGACAGGGTTTACCTACGAGCAGTACTTC. It codes for CASSLGTGFTYEQYF.

This clonotype was observed at least ten times. This chain links TRBV27 with TRBJ2-7; TRBD1 agrees at 9 bases. Germline assignment: CDR1 MNHEY and CDR2 SMNVEV (reference sequence). V shed 8 bases and J 6 bases; nucleotides not matched to a gene: 8. CDR3 length: 13 amino acids. This CDR3 reads CASAPGQGFEQYF. As DNA, the CDR3 is TGTGCCAGCGCTCCGGGACAGGGCTTCGAGCAGTACTTC.

This clonotype was seen repeatedly, ten times or more. This chain connects TRBV10-3 to TRBJ2-3, with D tentatively TRBD1 or TRBD2 (5 bases each). Trimming took off 4 bases at V and 5 bases at J, with 16 bases between the two ends. The CDR3 spans 15 residues. Germline V CDR1 and CDR2: ENHRY, SYGVKD. CDR3 DNA: TGTGCCATCAGTGCGAACAGCAGGGCGGGAGATACGCAGTATTTT. It specifies CAISANSRAGDTQYF.

The CDR3 coding sequence is TGTGCCAGCAGCTTAGAACCCCCCGACAGGGGTAGAGATGGCTACACCTTC. Protein product: CASSLEPPDRGRDGYTF. The chain links TRBV7-3 to TRBJ1-2; 8 nucleotides match TRBD1. The germline V gene has CDR1 SGHTA and CDR2 FQGTGA. After removal of 2 bases from V and 6 bases from J, the junction contained 14 bases not matched to a gene. The CDR3 is 17 residues long.

This clonotype was counted at least ten times. This chain joins TRBV11-2 and TRBJ1-3; D remains ambiguous. Per the germline V gene, CDR1 is SGHAT and CDR2 is FQNNGV. CDR3 length: 14 residues. Trimming removed 0 bases at V and 4 bases at J, with 7 bases between. CDR3 sequence (DNA): TGTGCCAGCAGCTTAGAGGCTGGCGGAAACACCATATATTTT. It encodes CASSLEAGGNTIYF.

The rearrangement joins TRBV11-2 to TRBJ2-3; the match to TRBD1 covers 11 bases. Germline loops: CDR1 SGHAT, CDR2 FQNNGV. There are 16 residues in the CDR3. J lost 4 bases, V lost 0 bases, and 3 bases had no gene match. The CDR3 protein is CASSLDRTGGADTQYF. The CDR3 DNA reads TGTGCCAGCAGCTTAGATCGGACAGGGGGCGCAGATACGCAGTATTTT.

The gene calls are TRBV12-3 or TRBV12-4 and TRBJ1-2; D is uncertain. This CDR3 spans 14 amino acids. V was pared by 6 bases and J by 3 bases, with 14 bases between. This CDR3 reads CASSFRSDDYGYTF. CDR3 nucleotide sequence: TGTGCCAGCAGCTTCCGCTCGGACGACTATGGCTACACCTTC.

At least ten counts were recorded for this clonotype. The chain uses TRBV27 and TRBJ2-7, with D possibly TRBD1 on 5 matching bases. Trimming took 0 bases from V and 1 from J, leaving 10 bases between them. Per germline, CDR1 MNHEY and CDR2 SMNVEV (reference sequence). This CDR3 spans 15 amino acids. For the CDR3, the DNA is TGTGCCAGCAGTTTATCAGGGGTTGGATCCTACGAGCAGTACTTC. Protein product: CASSLSGVGSYEQYF.

In its sample, this clonotype was seen a few times. A much larger clone lies one base from this, so it may be a read error. V is TRBV2 and J is TRBJ1-1, with 11 bases identical to TRBD1. The CDR3 covers 13 residues. The germline gives CDR1 SNHLY, CDR2 FYNNEI. J gave up 7 bases and V 6 bases, and 4 bases lay outside the gene matches. DNA for the CDR3: TGTGCCAGCAGGGGACAGGGGGGCGGTGAAGCTTTCTTT. Translated: CASRGQGGGEAFF.

This clonotype was observed a few times. The rearrangement links TRBV9 to TRBJ2-1; the D is unclear. The CDR3 sequence is 14 residues long. Germline values: CDR1 SGDLS, CDR2 YYNGEE. V was clipped by 2 bases and J by 4 bases, with 10 bases between them. The CDR3 is CASSVVAVYNEQFF. The CDR3 DNA follows: TGTGCCAGCAGCGTGGTCGCGGTATACAATGAGCAGTTCTTC.

This chain uses TRBV5-1 with TRBJ2-3; 9 bases match TRBD1. This CDR3 comprises 17 residues. Germline CDR1 is SGHRS and CDR2 is YFSETQ. Trimming removed 1 base from V and 3 bases from J; junction bases left unmatched: 9. The CDR3 DNA follows: TGCGCCAGCAGCTTGCCACGGACAGGGGTGTATACAGATACGCAGTATTTT. Its protein product is CASSLPRTGVYTDTQYF.

This clonotype appeared many times. The chain is built from TRBV20-1 and TRBJ2-7; 10 nucleotides line up with TRBD1. The CDR3 spans 15 residues. Per germline, CDR1 DFQATT and CDR2 SNEGSKA (reference sequence). V lost 1 base and J lost 2; bases outside the gene matches: 5. This chain's CDR3 is CSARGDRGDTYEQYF. The CDR3 bases are TGCAGTGCTAGAGGGGACAGGGGCGACACCTACGAGCAGTACTTC.

This clonotype was counted ten times or more. The CDR3 DNA reads as TGTGCCAGCAGTGCCGGGCCTTCCACCGGGGAGCTGTTTTTT. It codes for CASSAGPSTGELFF. The chain combines TRBV6-1 with TRBJ2-2, with no clear D. Germline V gene lookup returns CDR1 MNHNS and CDR2 SASEGT. This CDR3 spans 14 amino acids. V gave up 4 bases and J gave up 4 bases, with 10 bases separating them.

The chain couples TRBV7-9 to TRBJ2-7; the D gene is possibly TRBD1 (6 bases). Per the germline V gene, CDR1 is SEHNR and CDR2 is FQNEAQ (reference sequence). V shed 4 bases and J shed 2 bases, with 9 bases lying between them. This CDR3 has 13 residues. CDR3 nucleotides: TGTGCCAGCAGCTGGGGGCCACCCTACGAGCAGTACTTC. It specifies CASSWGPPYEQYF. The entire variable domain, with the rest obtained from reference TRBV7-9 and TRBJ2-7, is as follows: DTGVSQNPRHKITKRGQNVTFRCDPISEHNRLYWYRQTLGQGPEFLTYFQNEAQLEKSRLLSDRFSAERPKGSFSTLEIQRTEQGDSAMYLCASSWGPPYEQYFGPGTRLTVT.

As concerns this clonotype: The missing conserved phenylalanine or tryptophan at the end of this CDR3 makes a read error likely. The gene calls are TRBV6-1 and TRBJ1-2; D is unclear. Trimming removed 7 bases at V and 6 bases at J, with 18 bases between. Germline CDR1 MNHNS, CDR2 SASEGT. This CDR3 region has 14 residues. CDR3 region: CASTSPGGKDGYTL. As DNA, the CDR3 is TGTGCCAGCACCTCCCCGGGAGGGAAGGATGGCTACACCTTG.

This clonotype was observed a handful of times. V and J are TRBV14 and TRBJ1-1; TRBD1 might be the D (5 bases). V was pared by 1 base and J by 11 bases, with 11 bases between. Germline CDR1 reads SGHDN; CDR2 reads FVKESK. The length of the CDR3 is 12 residues. For the CDR3, the DNA is TGTGCCAGCAGCCAAGCCAGGGAGGGGGCTTTCTTT. It is translated as CASSQAREGAFF.

This clonotype was detected a few times. The genes are TRBV24-1 and TRBJ2-1; TRBD2 aligns across 11 bases. Germline CDR1 and CDR2: KGHDR and SFDVKD. The ends lost 4 bases at V and 7 bases at J; junction bases unmatched: 5. The CDR3 contains 15 residues. DNA of the CDR3: TGTGCCACCAGTGACCGTACTAGCGGGAGAAATGAGCAGTTCTTC. Translation: CATSDRTSGRNEQFF.

This chain uses TRBV15 with TRBJ1-5, with TRBD1 matching 9 bases. The V and J ends lost 5 bases and 7 bases, in that order; junction bases with no gene match: 6. In germline, CDR1 is LNHNV, CDR2 YYDKDF (reference sequence). CDR3 size: 14 residues. CDR3 DNA: TGTGCCACCAGCGGTAGACAGGGGGGACAGCCCCAGCATTTT. Translating gives CATSGRQGGQPQHF.

Remarks on this clonotype: It is likely a read error, because the conserved phenylalanine at the end of the CDR3 is missing. DNA of the CDR3: TGTGCCAGCAGTTACGAGGCTGCTTACGATCAGCCCCAGCATCTT. Amino acid sequence: CASSYEAAYDQPQHL. The chain uses TRBV6-4 and TRBJ1-5; the D is unclear. This CDR3 comprises 15 residues. From germline, CDR1 is MRHNA and CDR2 SNTAGT. Between the trimmed V and J ends, which lost 5 bases and 5 bases, there was a span of 16 bases.

Many counts were recorded for this clonotype. V and J are TRBV2 and TRBJ1-2, with D perhaps TRBD1 (5 bases). Germline CDR1 SNHLY, CDR2 FYNNEI. Trimming left V 6 bases short and J 8 bases short, with 13 bases between. The CDR3 totals 12 residues. CDR3 nucleotide sequence: TGTGCCAGCAGGTGGTCAGGGAGAGGCTACACCTTC. It yields the protein CASRWSGRGYTF.

The V call is TRBV29-1, the J call TRBJ2-3; 7 bases match TRBD2. CDR1 SQVTM and CDR2 ANQGSEA come from the germline V gene. The CDR3 sequence is 15 residues long. V lost 8 bases, J lost 5 bases, and 16 bases stayed unmatched. CDR3 nucleotides: TGCAGCATCCCTTGGGGGGGGGTGGTAGAAGATACGCAGTATTTT. It yields the protein CSIPWGGVVEDTQYF.

Written as DNA, the CDR3 is TGTGCCAGCACCAAGACTAGCGCGAGCTCCTACGAGCAGTACTTC. Its translation: CASTKTSASSYEQYF. The J gene is TRBJ2-7, the V gene TRBV5-6; 8 positions match TRBD2. In germline, CDR1 is SGHDT, CDR2 YYEEEE. Germline trimming cut 6 bases from V and 0 bases from J; bases unmatched to any gene: 8. This CDR3 has 15 residues.